This T cell receptor beta chain was recorded in a study of T cells after yellow fever vaccination. TCRdb re-called the 5' RACE reads with MiXCR, one entry per CDR3 protein. Of under 55,000 distinct CDR3 sequences in the sample, 6% to 8.5% were seen once. The CDR3 is 12 residues long. V lost 5 bases to trimming and J lost 6 bases, with 10 bases between them. This clonotype was detected a few times. This chain links TRBV12-3 or TRBV12-4 with TRBJ1-2; D gene ambiguous. This clonotype was sampled from a man between 18 and 35 years old who received the YFV17D yellow fever vaccine. Material: CD8+ T cells not binding an NS4B(214-222) dextramer, sorted from PBMCs, obtained around 45 days after the first yellow fever vaccination. The chain's CDR3 is CASSDPGNGYTF. DNA of the CDR3: TGTGCCAGCAGTGACCCCGGGAATGGCTACACCTTC.